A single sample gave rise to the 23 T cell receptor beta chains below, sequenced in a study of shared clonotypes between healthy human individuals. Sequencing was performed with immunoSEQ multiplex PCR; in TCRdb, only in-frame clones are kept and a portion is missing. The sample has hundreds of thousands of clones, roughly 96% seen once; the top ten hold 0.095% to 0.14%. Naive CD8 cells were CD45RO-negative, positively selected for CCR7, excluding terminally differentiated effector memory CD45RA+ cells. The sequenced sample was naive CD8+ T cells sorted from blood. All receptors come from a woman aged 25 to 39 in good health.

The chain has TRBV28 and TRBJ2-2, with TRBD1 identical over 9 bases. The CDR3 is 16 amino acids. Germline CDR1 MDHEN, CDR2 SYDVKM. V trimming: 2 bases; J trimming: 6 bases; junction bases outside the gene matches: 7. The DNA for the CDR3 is TGTGCCAGCAGTTTACTCGGGACAGGGATCGCCGGGGAGCTGTTTTTT. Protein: CASSLLGTGIAGELFF.

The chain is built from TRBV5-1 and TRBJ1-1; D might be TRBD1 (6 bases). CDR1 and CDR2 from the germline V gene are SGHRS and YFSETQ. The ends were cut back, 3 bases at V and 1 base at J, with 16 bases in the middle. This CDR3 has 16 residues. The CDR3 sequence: CASSSKQGVENTEAFF. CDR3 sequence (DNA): TGCGCCAGCAGCTCAAAACAGGGAGTCGAGAACACTGAAGCTTTCTTT.

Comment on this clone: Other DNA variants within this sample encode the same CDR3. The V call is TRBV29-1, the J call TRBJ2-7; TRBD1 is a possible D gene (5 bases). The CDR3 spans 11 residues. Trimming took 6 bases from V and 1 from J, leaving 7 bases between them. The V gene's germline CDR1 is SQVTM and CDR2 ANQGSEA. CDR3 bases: TGCAGCGTGACAGTTTCCTACGAGCAGTACTTC. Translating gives CSVTVSYEQYF.

CDR3 nucleotide sequence: TGTGCCAGCAGCTTGGTGGCAGGGGAGGGAAAACTGTTTTTT. Protein: CASSLVAGEGKLFF. The rearrangement joins TRBV5-6 to TRBJ1-4; TRBD1 might be the D (6 bases). V lost 0 bases and J lost 10, with 13 bases in between. CDR3 size: 14 residues. The V gene's germline CDR1 is SGHDT and CDR2 YYEEEE.

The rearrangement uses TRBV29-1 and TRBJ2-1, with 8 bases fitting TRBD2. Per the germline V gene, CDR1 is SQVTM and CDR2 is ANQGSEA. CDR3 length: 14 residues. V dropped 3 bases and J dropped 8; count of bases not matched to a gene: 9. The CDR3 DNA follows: TGCAGCGTTGAGTCTCGGGAGGGCCGGTATGAGCAGTTCTTC. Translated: CSVESREGRYEQFF.

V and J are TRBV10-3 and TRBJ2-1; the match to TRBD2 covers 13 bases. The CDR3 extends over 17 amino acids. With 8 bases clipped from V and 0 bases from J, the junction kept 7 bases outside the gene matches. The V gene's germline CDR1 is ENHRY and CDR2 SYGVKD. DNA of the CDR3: TGTGCCATCGGCGGACTAGCGGGAGAGGCCTCCTACAATGAGCAGTTCTTC. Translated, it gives CAIGGLAGEASYNEQFF.

CDR3 sequence: CASTPRPGEHSGNTIYF. The CDR3 DNA reads as TGTGCCAGTACCCCCCGACCCGGGGAGCACTCTGGAAACACCATATATTTT. The gene calls are TRBV19 and TRBJ1-3, with D unclear. V was shortened by 7 bases and J by 0 bases, with 19 bases between the two germline ends. This CDR3 is 17 amino acids long. Germline CDR1 and CDR2: LNHDA and SQIVND (reference sequence).

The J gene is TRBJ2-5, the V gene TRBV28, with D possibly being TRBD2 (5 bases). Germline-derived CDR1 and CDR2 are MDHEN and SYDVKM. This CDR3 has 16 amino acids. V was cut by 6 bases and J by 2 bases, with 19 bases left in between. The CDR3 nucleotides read TGTGCCAGCAGCCCTTTTCTTGCTAGCTCGCAAGAGACCCAGTACTTC. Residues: CASSPFLASSQETQYF.

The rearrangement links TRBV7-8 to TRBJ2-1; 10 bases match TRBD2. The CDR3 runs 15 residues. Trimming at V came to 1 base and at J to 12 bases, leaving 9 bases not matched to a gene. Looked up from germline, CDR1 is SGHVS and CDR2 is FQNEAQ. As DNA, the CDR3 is TGTGCCAGCAGCTTAGATACAGCGGGAGGGCCTGCGCAGTTCTTC. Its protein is CASSLDTAGGPAQFF.

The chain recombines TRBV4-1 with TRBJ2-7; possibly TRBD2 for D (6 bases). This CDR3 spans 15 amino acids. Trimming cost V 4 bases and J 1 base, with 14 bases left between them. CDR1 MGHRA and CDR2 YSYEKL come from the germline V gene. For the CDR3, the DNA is TGCGCCAGCAGCCCGTTCGTTAGCGGATCCTACGAGCAGTACTTC. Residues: CASSPFVSGSYEQYF.

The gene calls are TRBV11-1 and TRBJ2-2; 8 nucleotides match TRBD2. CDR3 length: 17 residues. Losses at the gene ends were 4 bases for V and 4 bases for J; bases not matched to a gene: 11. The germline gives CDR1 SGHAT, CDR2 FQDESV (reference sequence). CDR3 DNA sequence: TGTGCCAGCAGCTCTCTTCCGGGGACTAGGGGCACCGGGGAGCTGTTTTTT. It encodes CASSSLPGTRGTGELFF.

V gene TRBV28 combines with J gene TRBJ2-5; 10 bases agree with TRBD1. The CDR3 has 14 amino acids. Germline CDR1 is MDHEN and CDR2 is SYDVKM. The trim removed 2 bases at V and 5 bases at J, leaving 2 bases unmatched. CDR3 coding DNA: TGTGCCAGCAGTTTAGGGACAGGGGTCGAGACCCAGTACTTC. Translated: CASSLGTGVETQYF.

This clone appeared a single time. CDR3 amino acids: CASSLGTEVYTGELFF. The CDR3 nucleotides are TGTGCCAGCAGCTTAGGGACTGAAGTCTACACCGGGGAGCTGTTTTTT. The genes are TRBV7-6 and TRBJ2-2, with D perhaps matching TRBD2 (5 bases). Germline values: CDR1 SGHVS, CDR2 FNYEAQ. CDR3 length equals 16 residues. Between the trimmed V and J ends, which lost 1 base and 3 bases, there was a span of 12 bases.

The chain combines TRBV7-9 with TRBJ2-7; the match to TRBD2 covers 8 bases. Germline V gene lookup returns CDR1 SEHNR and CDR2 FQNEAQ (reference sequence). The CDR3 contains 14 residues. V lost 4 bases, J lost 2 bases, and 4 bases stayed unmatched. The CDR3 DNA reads TGTGCCAGCAGCTCGGGACTAGTACCCTACGAGCAGTACTTC. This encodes CASSSGLVPYEQYF.

In DNA form, the CDR3 reads TGCGCCAGCAGCTCGACTAGCGGAAACCAAGAGACCCAGTACTTC. This translates into CASSSTSGNQETQYF. This chain links TRBV5-1 with TRBJ2-5; 9 bases align to TRBD2. The germline V gene encodes CDR1 SGHRS and CDR2 YFSETQ. The CDR3 extends over 15 amino acids. J gave up 0 bases and V 3 bases, and 3 bases lay outside the gene matches.

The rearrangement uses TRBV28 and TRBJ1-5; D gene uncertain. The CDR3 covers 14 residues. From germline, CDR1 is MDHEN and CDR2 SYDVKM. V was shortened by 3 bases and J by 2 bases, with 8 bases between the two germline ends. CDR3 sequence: CASSFSYGNQPQHF. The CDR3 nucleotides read TGTGCCAGCAGTTTCTCGTATGGCAATCAGCCCCAGCATTTT.

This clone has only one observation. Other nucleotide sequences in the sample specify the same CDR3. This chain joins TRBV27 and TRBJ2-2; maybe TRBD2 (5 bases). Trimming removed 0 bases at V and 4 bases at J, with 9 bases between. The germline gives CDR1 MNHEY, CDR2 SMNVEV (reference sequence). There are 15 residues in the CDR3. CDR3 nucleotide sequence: TGTGCCAGCAGTTTATCCGGGGAAGGCACCGGGGAGCTGTTTTTT. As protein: CASSLSGEGTGELFF.

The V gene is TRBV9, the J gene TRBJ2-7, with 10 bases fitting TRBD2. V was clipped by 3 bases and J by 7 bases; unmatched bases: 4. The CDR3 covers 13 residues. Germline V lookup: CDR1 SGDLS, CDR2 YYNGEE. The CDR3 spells CASSASLAGEQYF. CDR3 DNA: TGTGCCAGCAGCGCCTCACTAGCGGGGGAGCAGTACTTC.

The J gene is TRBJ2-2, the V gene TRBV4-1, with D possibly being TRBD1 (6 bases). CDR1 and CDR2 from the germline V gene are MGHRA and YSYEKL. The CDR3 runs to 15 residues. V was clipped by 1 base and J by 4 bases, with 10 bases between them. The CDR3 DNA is TGCGCCAGCAGCCAAGGGCAGGGGCTCACCGGGGAGCTGTTTTTT. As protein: CASSQGQGLTGELFF.

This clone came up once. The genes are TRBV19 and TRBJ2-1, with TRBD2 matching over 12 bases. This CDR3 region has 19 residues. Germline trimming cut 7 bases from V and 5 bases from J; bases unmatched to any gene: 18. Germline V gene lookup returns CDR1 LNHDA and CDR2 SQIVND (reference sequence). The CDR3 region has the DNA TGTGCCAGTACGCTAGCGGGAGGGCCGATTAGGCGGGGAGACAATGAGCAGTTCTTC. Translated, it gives CASTLAGGPIRRGDNEQFF. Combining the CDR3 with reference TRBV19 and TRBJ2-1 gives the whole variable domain DGGITQSPKYLFRKEGQNVTLSCEQNLNHDAMYWYRQDPGQGLRLIYYSQIVNDFQKGDIAEGYSVSREKKESFPLTVTSAQKNPTAFYLCASTLAGGPIRRGDNEQFFGPGTRLTVL.

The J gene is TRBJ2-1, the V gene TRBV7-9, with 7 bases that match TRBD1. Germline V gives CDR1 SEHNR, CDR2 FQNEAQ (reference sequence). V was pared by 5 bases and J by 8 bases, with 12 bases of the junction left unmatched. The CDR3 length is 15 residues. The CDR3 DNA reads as TGTGCCAGCAGCACAGAAAGACAGGGATGGGATGAGCAGTTCTTC. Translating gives CASSTERQGWDEQFF.

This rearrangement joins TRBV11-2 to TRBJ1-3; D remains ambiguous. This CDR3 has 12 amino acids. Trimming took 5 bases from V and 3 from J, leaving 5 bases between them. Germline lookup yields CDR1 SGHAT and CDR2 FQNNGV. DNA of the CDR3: TGTGCCAGCAGCAGAGATGGAAACACCATATATTTT. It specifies CASSRDGNTIYF.

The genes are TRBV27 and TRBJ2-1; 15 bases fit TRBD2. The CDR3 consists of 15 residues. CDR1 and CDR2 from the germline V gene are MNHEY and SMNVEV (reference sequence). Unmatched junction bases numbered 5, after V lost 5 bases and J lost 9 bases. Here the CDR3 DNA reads TGTGCCAGCAGTCCGGGGACTAGCGGGAGGACTGAGCAGTTCTTC. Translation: CASSPGTSGRTEQFF.